This TCR beta chain was recovered during a study of shared T cell receptors in the human thymus. This CDR3 has 18 amino acids. Germline CDR1 reads MDHEN; CDR2 reads SYDVKM. Trimming at V came to 6 bases and at J to 3 bases, leaving 15 bases not matched to a gene. Clones were sequenced by immunoSEQ multiplex PCR, and TCRdb holds only the in-frame ones, with some missing. The table lists roughly 550,000 clones, about 80% of them singletons. The data were also submitted as part of a second study, on human thymus T cells. According to that study: Related research found strongly overlapping thymic repertoires in unrelated individuals.

The chain links TRBV28 to TRBJ2-2, with 8 bases identical to TRBD1. Sequenced material: thymocytes. The TCR was taken from a boy younger than two with a congenital heart defect. CDR3 DNA sequence: TGTGCCAGCAGGCCACGACGCGGACAGGGTATGGACACCGGGGAGCTGTTTTTT. This sequence encodes CASRPRRGQGMDTGELFF.